This T cell receptor (beta chain) derives from a study of response to subunit inactivated influenza vaccine listed by TCRdb under 2018. A note on the overall study: To follow how T cells responded to a trivalent subunit inactivated influenza vaccine, the researchers relied on deep quantitative profiling of the T cell receptor repertoire. Overall results and qualifications from the work: According to the authors, only a limited number of new T cells may be recruited by each seasonal influenza vaccination.

The library was made by RT-PCR. The instrument given in TCRdb is Illumina HiSeq 2500. Starting from the raw public reads, TCRdb applied fastp trimming at Q25, assembled clones with MiXCR and retained in-frame beta chains. Rows matching on CDR3 protein sequence are summarized as one entry with the most common DNA and genes. For this sample there are under 200,000 distinct CDR3 sequences; roughly a tenth appear just once. The ten top clones hold roughly a third of the sample. The sample holds many counts of this clonotype. No antigen is known for it. No per-base quality is available; no much larger clone lies one base away. The CDR3 numbers 17 residues from cysteine through phenylalanine. Only the CDR3 region is kept as DNA, spanning 51 bases read in frame from base 1. Trimming takes 4 bases off V and 2 bases off J; junction bases not matched to a gene: 12. As encoded in the germline V gene, CDR1 is LGHNA while CDR2 is YNFKEQ.

In this chain, TRBV4-2 is recombined with TRBJ2-5; TRBD2 lines up with 8 middle nucleotides. The sequence derives from a man aged 45-69 years who received an inactivated influenza vaccine. Donor details come from another sample of the same person, matched by shared clones. The sequenced sample was CD8+ T cells sorted from PBMCs, obtained less than 30 months after vaccination. The bases are TGTGCCAGCAGCCTTGACTTGACTAGCGCCGAGCAAGAGACCCAGTACTTC. This codes for CASSLDLTSAEQETQYF.